This T cell receptor beta chain comes out of a study of cytomegalovirus exposure and HLA in healthy donors. Germline-derived CDR1 and CDR2 are SGHNT and YENEEA. The CDR3 sequence is 14 residues long. Trimming stripped 0 bases from V and 3 bases from J, with 8 bases between. PCR amplification relied on 60 Vbeta primers (plus 13 Jbeta primers). Clones were read by immunoSEQ multiplex PCR, and TCRdb kept only the in-frame ones, dropping some. Here the sample spans around 100,000 clones, 50% to 65% being singletons. Sequenced sample: PBMCs. V usage is TRBV11-3 and J usage is TRBJ2-5, with D unresolved. This TCR was sampled from a man aged 30-40 years in good health and CMV-seropositive. The CDR3 region is CASSLDLTKETQYF. In DNA, the CDR3 is TGTGCCAGCAGCTTAGATCTGACAAAAGAGACCCAGTACTTC.